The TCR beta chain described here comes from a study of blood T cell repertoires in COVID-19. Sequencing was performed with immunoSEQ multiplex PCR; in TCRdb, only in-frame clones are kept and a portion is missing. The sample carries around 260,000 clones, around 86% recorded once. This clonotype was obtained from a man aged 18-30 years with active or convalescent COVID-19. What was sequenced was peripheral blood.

CDR3 protein: CASSYSRGTGEETQYF. The CDR3 region has the DNA TGTGCCAGCAGTTACTCGAGGGGGACCGGTGAGGAGACCCAGTACTTC. V is TRBV6-5 and J is TRBJ2-5; D is perhaps TRBD1 (6 bases). The CDR3 spans 16 residues. The germline gives CDR1 MNHEY, CDR2 SVGAGI. Trimming took off 0 bases at V and 5 bases at J, with 16 bases between the two ends.